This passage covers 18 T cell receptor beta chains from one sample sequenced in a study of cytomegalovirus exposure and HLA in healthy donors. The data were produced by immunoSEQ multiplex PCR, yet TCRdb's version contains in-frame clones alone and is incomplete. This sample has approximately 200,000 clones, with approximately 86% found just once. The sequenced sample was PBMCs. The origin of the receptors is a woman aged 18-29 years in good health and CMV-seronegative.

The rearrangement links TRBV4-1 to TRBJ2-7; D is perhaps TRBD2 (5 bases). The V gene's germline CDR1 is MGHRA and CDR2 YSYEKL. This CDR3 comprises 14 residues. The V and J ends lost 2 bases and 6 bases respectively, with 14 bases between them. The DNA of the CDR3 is TGCGCCAGCAGCCAAATCGGACTGGTGGGCGAGCAGTACTTC. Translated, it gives CASSQIGLVGEQYF.

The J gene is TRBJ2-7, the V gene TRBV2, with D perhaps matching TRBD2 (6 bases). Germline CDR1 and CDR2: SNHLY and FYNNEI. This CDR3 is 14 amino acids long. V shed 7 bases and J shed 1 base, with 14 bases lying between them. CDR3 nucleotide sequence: TGTGCCAGCACCTCGGGCGGGGCGTCCTACGAGCAGTACTTC. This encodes CASTSGGASYEQYF.

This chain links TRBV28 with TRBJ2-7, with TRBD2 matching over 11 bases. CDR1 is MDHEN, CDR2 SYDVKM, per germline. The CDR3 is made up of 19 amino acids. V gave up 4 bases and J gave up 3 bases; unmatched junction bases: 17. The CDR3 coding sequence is TGTGCCAGCAGTTACCGGACTAGCGGGCACCCCCGGCTGGGCTACGAGCAGTACTTC. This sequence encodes CASSYRTSGHPRLGYEQYF.

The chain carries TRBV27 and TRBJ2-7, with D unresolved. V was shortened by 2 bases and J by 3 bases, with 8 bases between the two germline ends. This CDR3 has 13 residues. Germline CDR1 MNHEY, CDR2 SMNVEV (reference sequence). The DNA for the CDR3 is TGTGCCAGCAGTTTAACCCGGAGCTACGAGCAGTACTTC. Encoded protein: CASSLTRSYEQYF.

The CDR3 DNA is TGTGCCAGTAGTATAGCGGTAGCCTCCTACGAGCAGTACTTC. Protein sequence: CASSIAVASYEQYF. This chain uses TRBV19 with TRBJ2-7; D uncertain. Germline CDR1 and CDR2: LNHDA and SQIVND (reference sequence). CDR3 length: 14 residues. Trimming took off 1 base at V and 0 bases at J, with 7 bases between the two ends.

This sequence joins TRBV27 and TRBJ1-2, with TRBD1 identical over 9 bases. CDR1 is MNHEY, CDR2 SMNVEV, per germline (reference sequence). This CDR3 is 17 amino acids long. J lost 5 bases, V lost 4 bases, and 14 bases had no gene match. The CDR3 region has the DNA TGTGCCAGCAGTTCCGACCCATTACAGGGGGCGAGGTATGGCTACACCTTC. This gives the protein CASSSDPLQGARYGYTF.

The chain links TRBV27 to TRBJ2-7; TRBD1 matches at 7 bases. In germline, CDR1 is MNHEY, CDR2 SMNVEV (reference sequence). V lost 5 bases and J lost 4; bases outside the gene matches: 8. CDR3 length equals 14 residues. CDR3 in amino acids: CASSRDSPRYEQYF. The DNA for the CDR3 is TGTGCCAGCAGTCGGGACAGCCCCCGATACGAGCAGTACTTC.

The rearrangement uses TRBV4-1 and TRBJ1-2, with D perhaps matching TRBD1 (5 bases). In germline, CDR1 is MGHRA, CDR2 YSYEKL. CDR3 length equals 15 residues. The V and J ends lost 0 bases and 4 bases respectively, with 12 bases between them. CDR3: CASSQDLGVGYGYTF. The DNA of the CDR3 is TGCGCCAGCAGCCAAGATCTAGGGGTCGGCTATGGCTACACCTTC.

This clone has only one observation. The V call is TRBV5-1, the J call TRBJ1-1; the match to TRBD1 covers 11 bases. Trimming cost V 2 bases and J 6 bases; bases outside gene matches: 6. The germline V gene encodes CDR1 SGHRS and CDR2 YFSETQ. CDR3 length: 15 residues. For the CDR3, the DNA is TGCGCCAGCAGCTTAGGACAGGGGGCAGGGTCTGAAGCTTTCTTT. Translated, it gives CASSLGQGAGSEAFF. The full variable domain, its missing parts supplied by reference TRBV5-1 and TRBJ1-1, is KAGVTQTPRYLIKTRGQQVTLSCSPISGHRSVSWYQQTPGQGLQFLFEYFSETQRNKGNFPGRFSGRQFSNSRSEMNVSTLELGDSALYLCASSLGQGAGSEAFFGQGTRLTVV.

Here the CDR3 DNA reads TGTGCCAGCAGCGTAGGAGGGAGTAGCGGAGCCTACAATGAGCAGTTCTTC. This sequence encodes CASSVGGSSGAYNEQFF. The V gene is TRBV9, the J gene TRBJ2-1; TRBD2 is a possible D gene (6 bases). Trimming pared 0 bases from V and 2 bases from J, leaving 15 bases between. The CDR3 covers 17 residues. Germline V gene lookup returns CDR1 SGDLS and CDR2 YYNGEE.

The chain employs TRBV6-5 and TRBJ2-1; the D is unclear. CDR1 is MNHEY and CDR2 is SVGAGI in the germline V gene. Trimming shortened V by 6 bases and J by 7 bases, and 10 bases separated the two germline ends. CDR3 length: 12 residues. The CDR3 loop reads CASSPIGNEQFF. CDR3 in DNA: TGTGCCAGCAGCCCTATCGGTAATGAGCAGTTCTTC.

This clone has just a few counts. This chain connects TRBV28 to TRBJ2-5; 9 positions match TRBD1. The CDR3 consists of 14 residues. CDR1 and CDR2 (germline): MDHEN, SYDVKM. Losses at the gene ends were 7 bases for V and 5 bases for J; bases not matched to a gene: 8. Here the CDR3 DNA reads TGTGCCAGCAAAAACAGGGGGCTGGTGGAGACCCAGTACTTC. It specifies CASKNRGLVETQYF.

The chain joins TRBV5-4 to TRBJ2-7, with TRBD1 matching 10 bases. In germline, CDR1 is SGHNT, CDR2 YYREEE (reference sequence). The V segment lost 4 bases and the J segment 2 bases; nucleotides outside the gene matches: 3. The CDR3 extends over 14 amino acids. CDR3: CASSAGQGTYEQYF. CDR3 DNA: TGTGCCAGCAGCGCGGGACAGGGGACCTACGAGCAGTACTTC.

CDR3 sequence: CASSFQGMETQYF. CDR3 nucleotides: TGTGCCAGCAGCTTTCAGGGGATGGAGACCCAGTACTTC. The V and J genes are TRBV5-6 and TRBJ2-5; D may be TRBD1 (6 bases). V was shortened by 2 bases and J by 5 bases, with 10 bases between the two germline ends. The CDR3 has 13 residues. Germline CDR1 SGHDT, CDR2 YYEEEE.

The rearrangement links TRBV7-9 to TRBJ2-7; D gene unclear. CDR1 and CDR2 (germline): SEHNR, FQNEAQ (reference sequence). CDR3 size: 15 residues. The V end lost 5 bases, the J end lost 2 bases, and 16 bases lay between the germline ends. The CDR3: CASSPTVTDPYEQYF. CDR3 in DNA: TGTGCCAGCAGCCCAACAGTGACCGACCCCTACGAGCAGTACTTC.

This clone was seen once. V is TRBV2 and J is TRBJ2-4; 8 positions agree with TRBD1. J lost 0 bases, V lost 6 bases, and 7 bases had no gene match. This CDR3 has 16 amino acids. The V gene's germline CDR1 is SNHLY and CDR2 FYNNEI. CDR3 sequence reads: CASREWTGTAKNIQYF. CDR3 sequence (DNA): TGTGCCAGCAGGGAATGGACAGGGACAGCCAAAAACATTCAGTACTTC.

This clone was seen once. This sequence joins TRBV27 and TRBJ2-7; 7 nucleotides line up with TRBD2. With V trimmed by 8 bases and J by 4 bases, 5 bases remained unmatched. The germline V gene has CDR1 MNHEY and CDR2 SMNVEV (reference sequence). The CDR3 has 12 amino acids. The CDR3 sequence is CASGLADYEQYF. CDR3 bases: TGTGCCAGCGGTCTAGCGGATTACGAGCAGTACTTC.

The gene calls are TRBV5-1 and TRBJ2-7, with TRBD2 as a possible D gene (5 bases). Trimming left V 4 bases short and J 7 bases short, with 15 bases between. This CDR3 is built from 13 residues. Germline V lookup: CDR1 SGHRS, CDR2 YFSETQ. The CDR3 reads CASSEGWGQEQYF. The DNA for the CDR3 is TGCGCCAGCAGCGAGGGATGGGGTCAAGAGCAGTACTTC.